The 30 T cell receptor beta chains listed next were all sequenced from one sample in a study of graft-versus-host responses after intestinal transplantation. For these receptors, no antigen is known. Clones were read by immunoSEQ multiplex PCR, and TCRdb kept only the in-frame ones, dropping some. The table has about 84,000 clones, 91% seen once. This material consisted of unstimulated CD4+ T cells sorted from spleen or lymph node cells, taken before transplant. The origin of the receptors is a human donor who was the organ donor for an intestinal transplant.

This clone has more than one count but fewer than ten. This chain links TRBV4-1 with TRBJ2-7, with D possibly being TRBD2 (6 bases). In germline, CDR1 is MGHRA, CDR2 YSYEKL. The V end was cut by 3 bases, the J end by 2 bases, with 14 bases between. The CDR3 loop spans 15 amino acids. This chain's CDR3 is CASSHPPAGTYEQYF. CDR3 bases: TGCGCCAGCAGCCACCCTCCGGCGGGAACCTACGAGCAGTACTTC.

J is TRBJ1-1 and V is TRBV6-5; TRBD1 matches 7 bases. From germline, CDR1 is MNHEY and CDR2 SVGAGI. Trimming at V came to 3 bases and at J to 8 bases, leaving 6 bases not matched to a gene. The CDR3 totals 13 residues. The CDR3 protein is CASSYTDRAEAFF. CDR3 in DNA: TGTGCCAGCAGTTATACCGACAGGGCGGAAGCTTTCTTT.

V is TRBV5-1 and J is TRBJ1-2; D unclear. Per the germline V gene, CDR1 is SGHRS and CDR2 is YFSETQ. Trimming took 4 bases from V and 1 from J, leaving 8 bases between them. This CDR3 is 13 amino acids long. The CDR3 region is CASSPSVNYGYTF. The CDR3 coding sequence is TGCGCCAGCAGCCCTAGCGTTAACTATGGCTACACCTTC.

The gene calls are TRBV9 and TRBJ1-1; TRBD1 agrees at 9 bases. This CDR3 has 16 amino acids. CDR1 SGDLS and CDR2 YYNGEE come from the germline V gene. J was trimmed by 1 base and V by 4 bases; bases with no gene match: 8. The CDR3 loop reads CASSFNEQGANTEAFF. In nucleotides, the CDR3 is TGTGCCAGCAGCTTTAACGAACAGGGGGCGAACACTGAAGCTTTCTTT.

This clone was seen a single time. The chain recombines TRBV5-6 with TRBJ2-1, with 11 nucleotides matching TRBD2. The germline CDR1 and CDR2 sequences are SGHDT and YYEEEE. The ends lost 4 bases at V and 7 bases at J; junction bases unmatched: 4. CDR3 length equals 14 residues. The CDR3 loop reads CASSPLAGGNEQFF. Here the CDR3 DNA reads TGTGCCAGCAGCCCGCTAGCGGGAGGAAATGAGCAGTTCTTC.

The rearrangement joins TRBV7-9 to TRBJ1-5, with 8 bases identical to TRBD1. J lost 6 bases, V lost 5 bases, and 6 bases had no gene match. This CDR3 is built from 14 residues. CDR1 is SEHNR, CDR2 FQNEAQ, per germline (reference sequence). Written as DNA, the CDR3 is TGTGCCAGCAGCCTTACAGGGGGGGGTCAGCCCCAGCATTTT. Amino acid sequence: CASSLTGGGQPQHF.

V gene TRBV28 combines with J gene TRBJ1-5, with 10 bases identical to TRBD1. From germline, CDR1 is MDHEN and CDR2 SYDVKM. V was clipped by 10 bases and J by 0 bases; unmatched bases: 15. The CDR3 length is 18 residues. CDR3 coding DNA: TGTGCCATAATAACGGACAGGGGGAGGGGGTATAGCAATCAGCCCCAGCATTTT. This translates into CAIITDRGRGYSNQPQHF.

This clone has just a few counts. This sequence joins TRBV6-5 and TRBJ1-6; 9 bases agree with TRBD1. This CDR3 has 14 residues. The ends lost 1 base at V and 10 bases at J; junction bases unmatched: 2. Germline CDR1 reads MNHEY; CDR2 reads SVGAGI. CDR3 DNA: TGTGCCAGCAGTTACTTCGACAGGGGGTCACCCCTCCACTTT. Protein: CASSYFDRGSPLHF.

This sequence joins TRBV5-1 and TRBJ2-1, with a weak D call TRBD1 (6 bases). The CDR3 has 14 amino acids. Germline CDR1 reads SGHRS; CDR2 reads YFSETQ. The V end was cut by 5 bases, the J end by 5 bases, with 14 bases between. The CDR3 is CASRRGGGNNEQFF. The CDR3 DNA reads as TGCGCCAGCAGGCGAGGGGGTGGAAACAATGAGCAGTTCTTC.

The chain has TRBV6-4 and TRBJ2-1; maybe TRBD1 (6 bases). The CDR3 contains 15 residues. Germline values: CDR1 MRHNA, CDR2 SNTAGT. With 6 bases removed from V and 9 bases from J, the gap between germline ends came to 21 bases. CDR3 in DNA: TGTGCCAGCAGCGAATTATTTCAACAGGGTGCTGAGCAGTTCTTC. It translates to CASSELFQQGAEQFF.

For this clone: In the same sample, other DNA sequences code for this CDR3. This chain connects TRBV5-1 to TRBJ2-1; D is perhaps TRBD2 (5 bases). The CDR3 has 14 residues. The germline CDR1 and CDR2 sequences are SGHRS and YFSETQ. Trimming took 0 bases from V and 4 from J, leaving 8 bases between them. As DNA, the CDR3 is TGCGCCAGCAGCTTGGGTAGCGTGTACAATGAGCAGTTCTTC. It yields the protein CASSLGSVYNEQFF. Full variable domain (rest looked up from reference TRBV5-1 and TRBJ2-1): KAGVTQTPRYLIKTRGQQVTLSCSPISGHRSVSWYQQTPGQGLQFLFEYFSETQRNKGNFPGRFSGRQFSNSRSEMNVSTLELGDSALYLCASSLGSVYNEQFFGPGTRLTVL.

V and J are TRBV15 and TRBJ2-4; 11 nucleotides match TRBD2. CDR3 size: 16 residues. Unmatched junction bases numbered 8, after V lost 1 base and J lost 9 bases. Germline V CDR1 and CDR2: LNHNV, YYDKDF (reference sequence). The CDR3 DNA reads TGTGCCACCAGCAGAGCCATAGCGGGAGGGTTGAGCATTCAGTACTTC. This translates into CATSRAIAGGLSIQYF.

The chain employs TRBV10-1 and TRBJ2-1, with D tentatively TRBD2 (6 bases). The CDR3 covers 13 residues. Trimming stripped 0 bases from V and 6 bases from J, with 6 bases between. In germline, CDR1 is WNHNN, CDR2 SYGVQD (reference sequence). The CDR3 loop reads CASSESTSNEQFF. DNA for the CDR3: TGCGCCAGCAGTGAGTCGACTAGCAATGAGCAGTTCTTC.

CDR3 sequence: CASSFGTSGYNEQFF. CDR3 coding DNA: TGTGCCAGCAGTTTCGGGACTAGCGGATACAATGAGCAGTTCTTC. The gene calls are TRBV6-1 and TRBJ2-1, with 11 bases fitting TRBD2. Trimming removed 5 bases from V and 4 bases from J; junction bases left unmatched: 4. Germline V CDR1 and CDR2: MNHNS, SASEGT. There are 15 residues in the CDR3.

The V and J genes are TRBV18 and TRBJ2-1, with TRBD2 matching over 9 bases. In germline, CDR1 is KGHSH, CDR2 LQKENI. The CDR3 runs to 16 residues. Losses at the gene ends were 0 bases for V and 3 bases for J; bases not matched to a gene: 3. CDR3 nucleotide sequence: TGTGCCAGCTCACCACCGTCTAGCGGGGTCTACAATGAGCAGTTCTTC. The encoded protein is CASSPPSSGVYNEQFF. The entire variable domain, with the rest obtained from reference TRBV18 and TRBJ2-1, is as follows: NAGVMQNPRHLVRRRGQEARLRCSPMKGHSHVYWYRQLPEEGLKFMVYLQKENIIDESGMPKERFSAEFPKEGPSILRIQQVVRGDSAAYFCASSPPSSGVYNEQFFGPGTRLTVL.

This sequence joins TRBV30 and TRBJ2-5, with D tentatively TRBD2 (7 bases). Germline CDR1 reads GTSNPN; CDR2 reads SVGIG (reference sequence). This CDR3 spans 14 amino acids. Trimming removed 0 bases from V and 7 bases from J, with 15 bases in between. CDR3: CAWSVGGGDGTQYF. The CDR3 DNA reads TGTGCCTGGAGTGTAGGGGGAGGGGACGGGACCCAGTACTTC.

This clone was seen a single time. The rearrangement joins TRBV25-1 to TRBJ2-3; 10 nucleotides line up with TRBD2. Germline V gene sequence: CDR1 MGHDK, CDR2 SYGVNS. The CDR3 runs 16 residues. V was pared by 3 bases and J by 0 bases, with 3 bases of the junction left unmatched. The chain's CDR3 is CASSDSSGRSTDTQYF. CDR3 sequence (DNA): TGTGCCAGCAGTGATAGTAGCGGGAGGAGCACAGATACGCAGTATTTT.

This chain uses TRBV7-9 with TRBJ2-3, with D possibly being TRBD2 (5 bases). Trimming removed 6 bases at V and 2 bases at J, with 15 bases between. Germline CDR1 reads SEHNR; CDR2 reads FQNEAQ (reference sequence). The CDR3 length is 15 residues. CDR3 sequence: CASSFSGPLTDTQYF. CDR3 nucleotide sequence: TGTGCCAGCAGTTTCAGCGGACCTCTCACAGATACGCAGTATTTT.

The gene calls are TRBV28 and TRBJ1-5; D unclear. In germline, CDR1 is MDHEN, CDR2 SYDVKM. The germline V and J ends were trimmed by 6 bases and 1 base, with 7 bases remaining between them. The CDR3 has 13 amino acids. The CDR3 nucleotides are TGTGCCAGCAGGGGCAGAAGCAATCAGCCCCAGCATTTT. Translated, it gives CASRGRSNQPQHF.

V is TRBV7-2 and J is TRBJ2-4; D is perhaps TRBD1 (5 bases). V lost 5 bases and J lost 2, with 13 bases in between. The CDR3 covers 15 residues. CDR1 SGHTA and CDR2 FQGNSA come from the germline V gene. In nucleotides, the CDR3 is TGTGCCAGCAGCGCCGCAGGGATAACCAAAAACATTCAGTACTTC. Encoded protein: CASSAAGITKNIQYF.

The chain has TRBV2 and TRBJ2-7, with D tentatively TRBD1 (5 bases). Germline V gene data show CDR1 as SNHLY and CDR2 as FYNNEI. CDR3 size: 17 residues. V gave up 8 bases and J gave up 3 bases, with 26 bases separating them. The CDR3 loop reads CASYRLGSSTRGYEQYF. The CDR3 DNA reads TGTGCCAGCTACCGTTTGGGTTCGTCGACAAGGGGCTACGAGCAGTACTTC.

The CDR3 DNA follows: TGTGCCACCACACTGAAAGGACTAGCGGTAGGGGATACGCAGTATTTT. Translated, it gives CATTLKGLAVGDTQYF. This chain joins TRBV10-3 and TRBJ2-3; TRBD2 agrees at 10 bases. Unmatched junction bases numbered 16, after V lost 10 bases and J lost 6 bases. This CDR3 spans 16 amino acids. In germline, CDR1 is ENHRY, CDR2 SYGVKD.

The rearrangement links TRBV2 to TRBJ2-3; TRBD2 agrees at 8 bases. The CDR3 has 15 amino acids. Germline V gene data show CDR1 as SNHLY and CDR2 as FYNNEI. Trimming cost V 6 bases and J 3 bases; bases outside gene matches: 8. The CDR3 loop is CASRLAGKGTDTQYF. The CDR3 nucleotides read TGTGCCAGCAGATTAGCGGGGAAAGGGACAGATACGCAGTATTTT.

This chain uses TRBV28 with TRBJ2-7, with a possible D match to TRBD2 (6 bases). This CDR3 region has 11 residues. V lost 6 bases to trimming and J lost 6 bases, with 9 bases between them. Per the germline V gene, CDR1 is MDHEN and CDR2 is SYDVKM. DNA of the CDR3: TGTGCCAGCAGACGACTAGGCGAGCAGTACTTC. It specifies CASRRLGEQYF.

This clone was observed a few times. The chain links TRBV6-5 to TRBJ1-2; weak D call: TRBD1 (6 bases). This CDR3 has 15 residues. The V end was cut by 0 bases, the J end by 2 bases, with 10 bases between. Germline-derived CDR1 and CDR2 are MNHEY and SVGAGI. The CDR3 here is CASSYSPTGNYGYTF. The CDR3 DNA reads as TGTGCCAGCAGTTACTCCCCCACAGGGAACTATGGCTACACCTTC.

This clone has just one count. In DNA, the CDR3 is TGTGCCAGCAGTCCAGTTAACCGCAATCAGCCCCAGCATTTT. This encodes CASSPVNRNQPQHF. J is TRBJ1-5 and V is TRBV6-8; D gene uncertain. V lost 5 bases to trimming and J lost 2 bases, with 10 bases between them. CDR1 is MNHGY and CDR2 is SAAAGT in the germline V gene. This CDR3 has 14 residues.

This clone came up once. The V and J genes are TRBV5-1 and TRBJ2-3, with TRBD2 as a possible D gene (5 bases). Germline V gene lookup returns CDR1 SGHRS and CDR2 YFSETQ. The ends were cut back, 0 bases at V and 5 bases at J, with 13 bases in the middle. The CDR3 totals 15 residues. CDR3 residues: CASSLVVGAVDTQYF. The CDR3 bases are TGCGCCAGCAGCTTGGTTGTGGGAGCGGTAGATACGCAGTATTTT.

The chain couples TRBV23-1 to TRBJ2-7, with a tentative D call TRBD2 (5 bases). TRBV23-1 is noted as an ORF with a role that remains uncertain. Trimming took off 2 bases at V and 4 bases at J, with 21 bases between the two ends. The length of the CDR3 is 17 residues. The CDR3 loop is CASSQVLWAGENYEQYF. The DNA for the CDR3 is TGCGCCAGCAGTCAAGTTTTATGGGCGGGCGAGAATTACGAGCAGTACTTC.

This clone is a singleton in its sample. The chain joins TRBV19 to TRBJ2-1, with 7 nucleotides matching TRBD2. This CDR3 is built from 14 residues. J lost 5 bases, V lost 1 base, and 2 bases had no gene match. Germline V gives CDR1 LNHDA, CDR2 SQIVND (reference sequence). Here the CDR3 DNA reads TGTGCCAGTAGTATAGGGCGGGAGAACAATGAGCAGTTCTTC. This translates into CASSIGRENNEQFF.

In regard to this clone: Relative to the germline gene, one junction end is altered; a read error may explain this. The chain couples TRBV7-7 to TRBJ2-1; 9 bases agree with TRBD1. The CDR3 is 16 amino acids. Per the germline V gene, CDR1 is SSHAT and CDR2 is FNYEAQ (reference sequence). CDR3 in amino acids: CASTFVPGQGIYEQFF. The CDR3 nucleotides are TGTGCTAGCACCTTCGTTCCGGGACAGGGTATATATGAGCAGTTCTTC.